This TCR beta chain was identified during a study of blood T cell repertoires in COVID-19. Background on the study: Acute and convalescent COVID-19 specimens originated in the United States, Italy and Spain. T cells, B-cell-depleted T cells, or PBMCs provided the cDNA or gDNA that served as material.

V gave up 1 base and J gave up 3 bases, with 7 bases separating them. The CDR3 loop spans 13 amino acids. Looked up from germline, CDR1 is LNHDA and CDR2 is SQIVND (reference sequence). Per the authors' pipeline: Amplification with reference gene primers provided the estimates of nucleated cell counts. Here immunoSEQ multiplex PCR was the method, and the copy in TCRdb shows in-frame clones only, minus some. From that table come the V and J calls and clone size; the DNA was used to work out D and trimming. The data contain some 250,000 clones, approximately 77% of them singletons. What was sequenced was peripheral blood. The clonotype was recovered from a woman between 18 and 30 years old with acute or convalescent COVID-19. The V gene is TRBV19, the J gene TRBJ2-7; D call uncertain. CDR3 region: CASSIGLGYEQYF. CDR3 nucleotide sequence: TGTGCCAGTAGTATAGGTCTCGGCTACGAGCAGTACTTC.